A single sample is the source of the 9 T cell receptor beta chains below, sequenced in a study of T cell clonotyping in hematopoietic cell transplantation. Assay: immunoSEQ multiplex PCR; the TCRdb copy retains only in-frame clones and omits some. The table lists 10,000 to 15,000 clones, less than 95% of them singletons, with 0.79% in the top ten. The sample was peripheral blood mononuclear cells. Receptors originate from a woman aged 45-60 years in good health. Some clones in this sample may be carry-over from other donors' samples.

The rearrangement joins TRBV5-1 to TRBJ2-3; TRBD1 matches at 8 bases. The CDR3 sequence is 15 residues long. Germline CDR1 SGHRS, CDR2 YFSETQ. J gave up 4 bases and V 0 bases, and 4 bases lay outside the gene matches. The CDR3 nucleotides read TGCGCCAGCAGCTTGGCCACAGGGGGTCCAGATACGCAGTATTTT. This codes for CASSLATGGPDTQYF.

V usage is TRBV29-1 and J usage is TRBJ1-2; 7 nucleotides agree with TRBD1. The germline V gene has CDR1 SQVTM and CDR2 ANQGSEA. J lost 3 bases, V lost 6 bases, and 10 bases had no gene match. The CDR3 loop spans 14 amino acids. The DNA of the CDR3 is TGCAGCGTCAAGCCAGGGACAGCGTACTATGGCTACACCTTC. It yields the protein CSVKPGTAYYGYTF.

The rearrangement uses TRBV19 and TRBJ2-3; D might be TRBD2 (6 bases). The CDR3 loop spans 15 amino acids. Germline values: CDR1 LNHDA, CDR2 SQIVND (reference sequence). Trimming stripped 6 bases from V and 4 bases from J, with 17 bases between. As DNA, the CDR3 is TGTGCCAGTAGCGATCCGGGGGTTCGTTCAGATACGCAGTATTTT. Protein sequence: CASSDPGVRSDTQYF.

This clone was detected once. The chain is built from TRBV7-9 and TRBJ2-2; TRBD2 might be the D (6 bases). The CDR3 spans 16 residues. CDR1 and CDR2 (germline): SEHNR, FQNEAQ (reference sequence). V was pared by 4 bases and J by 7 bases, with 19 bases between. This chain's CDR3 is CASSSSRRVLIGELFF. Written as DNA, the CDR3 is TGTGCCAGCAGCTCCAGCAGGAGGGTTCTGATCGGGGAGCTGTTTTTT.

This clone was observed a single time. This chain joins TRBV29-1 and TRBJ1-2; the D is unclear. Germline V lookup: CDR1 SQVTM, CDR2 ANQGSEA. The CDR3 is 12 amino acids. The ends were cut back, 4 bases at V and 2 bases at J, with 8 bases in the middle. CDR3 DNA sequence: TGCAGCGTTGGTGACAACAACTATGGCTACACCTTC. It encodes CSVGDNNYGYTF.

The CDR3 DNA reads TGTGCCAGCAGCACCGAACTAGGCCGGAGCACAGATACGCAGTATTTT. This gives the protein CASSTELGRSTDTQYF. The chain employs TRBV11-2 and TRBJ2-3, with D possibly matching TRBD2 (5 bases). The CDR3 has 16 amino acids. The V gene's germline CDR1 is SGHAT and CDR2 FQNNGV. V was cut by 5 bases and J by 0 bases, with 15 bases left in between.

V and J are TRBV6-6 and TRBJ2-7; 8 bases line up with TRBD2. Trimming removed 2 bases from V and 4 bases from J; junction bases left unmatched: 4. The CDR3 is 14 residues long. CDR1 and CDR2 (germline): MNHNY, SVGAGI (reference sequence). CDR3 nucleotides: TGTGCCAGCAGTTACGCGGGGGGAAGTTACGAGCAGTACTTC. Translation: CASSYAGGSYEQYF.

The V call is TRBV29-1, the J call TRBJ1-4; 7 bases fit TRBD1. The CDR3 consists of 13 residues. CDR1 SQVTM and CDR2 ANQGSEA come from the germline V gene. Trimming took 4 bases from V and 7 from J; bases not matched to a gene: 6. The chain's CDR3 is CSVGRGSGEKLFF. In DNA, the CDR3 is TGCAGCGTTGGCAGGGGGAGTGGTGAAAAACTGTTTTTT. Combining the CDR3 with reference TRBV29-1 and TRBJ1-4 gives the whole variable domain SAVISQKPSRDICQRGTSLTIQCQVDSQVTMMFWYRQQPGQSLTLIATANQGSEATYESGFVIDKFPISRPNLTFSTLTVSNMSPEDSSIYLCSVGRGSGEKLFFGSGTQLSVL.

This chain joins TRBV9 and TRBJ2-2; TRBD2 aligns across 11 bases. V was clipped by 2 bases and J by 1 base; unmatched bases: 1. The CDR3 runs to 16 residues. Germline V lookup: CDR1 SGDLS, CDR2 YYNGEE. The DNA for the CDR3 is TGTGCCAGCAGCGTCGGACTAGCGGGGAACACCGGGGAGCTGTTTTTT. This gives the protein CASSVGLAGNTGELFF.